Presented here are 8 T cell receptor beta chains from one specimen sequenced in a study of T cells expressing NK-cell markers. Each CDR3 protein gets one entry in TCRdb, which reprocessed the 5' RACE reads and gives no DNA. This sample lists hundreds of thousands of distinct CDR3 sequences; its ten largest clones have roughly 5.2%. Sequences were obtained from blood T cells: a sorted CD56 or NKG2C T cell subset, CD4+ or CD8+ T cells, or bulk PBMC T cells (not recorded which). The source of these receptors is a man aged 18 to 70 in good health.

The chain recombines TRBV6-5 with TRBJ1-6; lacking DNA, the TRBD1 call made by TCRdb goes unchecked. The CDR3 runs 16 residues. Germline CDR1 and CDR2: MNHEY and SVGAGI. The CDR3 is CASSYSWTGTNSPLHF.

The rearrangement links TRBV5-6 to TRBJ1-4. Germline V gene lookup returns CDR1 SGHDT and CDR2 YYEEEE. The CDR3 runs 14 residues. The CDR3: CASSLRGSIVKLFF.

The J gene is TRBJ2-7, the V gene TRBV27; checking the TCRdb D call of TRBD1 is not possible without DNA. The germline CDR1 and CDR2 sequences are MNHEY and SMNVEV (reference sequence). The CDR3 loop spans 16 amino acids. The CDR3 region is CASSLFKGQGIYEQYF.

V gene TRBV3-1 combines with J gene TRBJ2-1; TCRdb picks TRBD1, but there is no DNA to check that call. There are 14 residues in the CDR3. From germline, CDR1 is LGHDT and CDR2 YNNKEL (reference sequence). The CDR3 sequence is CASSPITGGHEQFF.

V is TRBV5-1 and J is TRBJ2-1; the D call from TCRdb, TRBD2, cannot be confirmed without DNA. CDR3 size: 17 residues. Per the germline V gene, CDR1 is SGHRS and CDR2 is YFSETQ. The CDR3 sequence: CASSMTSGGSSYNEQFF.

The chain has TRBV4-2 and TRBJ1-2. The germline gives CDR1 LGHNA, CDR2 YNFKEQ. The CDR3 contains 18 residues. The CDR3 is CASSQILNRAGSNYGYTF.

The chain has TRBV29-1 and TRBJ2-7; TCRdb's assignment of TRBD1 cannot be checked, as there is no DNA. The CDR3 has 15 amino acids. Per germline, CDR1 SQVTM and CDR2 ANQGSEA. CDR3 loop: CSVGRQGPFSYEQYF.

The chain has TRBV5-1 and TRBJ2-5; TCRdb's D call of TRBD1 is untestable without DNA. Germline V gene lookup returns CDR1 SGHRS and CDR2 YFSETQ. The CDR3 is made up of 15 amino acids. The CDR3 here is CASSPGGVGVETQYF. The whole variable domain, filled in from reference TRBV5-1 and TRBJ2-5, reads KAGVTQTPRYLIKTRGQQVTLSCSPISGHRSVSWYQQTPGQGLQFLFEYFSETQRNKGNFPGRFSGRQFSNSRSEMNVSTLELGDSALYLCASSPGGVGVETQYFGPGTRLLVL.